These 5 T cell receptor beta chains share one sample of origin, sequenced in a study of radiation and T cells in renal cell carcinoma (TCRdb year 2020). Reading the label with the study, this specimen's time point is: blood 4 weeks post-SBRT, at nephrectomy. The sample's treatment or condition label, in plain terms: 15 Gy SBRT to primary tumor, nephrectomy 4 weeks later. The library was prepared using the immunoSEQ multiplex PCR assay. Imported from immuneACCESS, the table was reduced by TCRdb to in-frame sequences with V and J called. These copies leave out some clones; in studies compared against another copy, an unresolved V gene accounts for under half, and the cause of the remainder is not known. The sample includes around 180,000 clones, with about 88% observed a single time. The ten largest clones take up about 11% of the sample. Sequenced material: blood, taken from a patient whose treatment included radiotherapy and nephrectomy. These receptors all come from a woman between 50 and 59 years old with renal cell carcinoma.

The sample holds a few counts of this clone. The chain carries TRBV6-5 and TRBJ1-2; D is undetermined. The length of the CDR3 is 15 residues. Looked up from germline, CDR1 is MNHEY and CDR2 is SVGAGI. V was pared by 5 bases and J by 0 bases, with 13 bases between. The CDR3 nucleotides read TGTGCCAGCAGTATCGGACCCCAAGCTAACTATGGCTACACCTTC. Translated: CASSIGPQANYGYTF.

This clone came up once. The V and J genes are TRBV7-2 and TRBJ1-6; D is ambiguous. The CDR3 contains 14 residues. Deletions cut 3 bases from V and 5 bases from J, with 8 bases between. The germline CDR1 and CDR2 sequences are SGHTA and FQGNSA. CDR3 bases: TGTGCCAGCAGCTTGGGGATAAATAATTCACCCCTCCACTTT. This gives the protein CASSLGINNSPLHF.

This clone was detected only once. The rearrangement links TRBV29-1 to TRBJ2-7; TRBD1 matches at 8 bases. The CDR3 has 13 residues. From germline, CDR1 is SQVTM and CDR2 ANQGSEA. V was clipped by 6 bases and J by 2 bases; unmatched bases: 6. The CDR3 nucleotides are TGCAGCGTCGCCCTGACAGGGGCCTACGAGCAGTACTTC. Protein sequence: CSVALTGAYEQYF.

The V and J genes are TRBV4-2 and TRBJ1-1; D is unresolved. Trimming stripped 1 base from V and 1 base from J, with 7 bases between. The germline V gene encodes CDR1 LGHNA and CDR2 YNFKEQ. CDR3 length: 14 residues. For the CDR3, the DNA is TGTGCCAGCAGCCAAGTGTCATCGAACACTGAAGCTTTCTTT. This sequence encodes CASSQVSSNTEAFF.

The rearrangement uses TRBV13 and TRBJ2-3, with 12 bases aligning to TRBD2. V lost 6 bases to trimming and J lost 0 bases; unmatched junction nucleotides: 10. Germline CDR1 is PRHDT and CDR2 is FYEKMQ (reference sequence). CDR3 length: 18 amino acids. DNA of the CDR3: TGTGCCAGCAGGTTACTAGCGGGGGGTAGAGCTAGCACAGATACGCAGTATTTT. Translating gives CASRLLAGGRASTDTQYF.